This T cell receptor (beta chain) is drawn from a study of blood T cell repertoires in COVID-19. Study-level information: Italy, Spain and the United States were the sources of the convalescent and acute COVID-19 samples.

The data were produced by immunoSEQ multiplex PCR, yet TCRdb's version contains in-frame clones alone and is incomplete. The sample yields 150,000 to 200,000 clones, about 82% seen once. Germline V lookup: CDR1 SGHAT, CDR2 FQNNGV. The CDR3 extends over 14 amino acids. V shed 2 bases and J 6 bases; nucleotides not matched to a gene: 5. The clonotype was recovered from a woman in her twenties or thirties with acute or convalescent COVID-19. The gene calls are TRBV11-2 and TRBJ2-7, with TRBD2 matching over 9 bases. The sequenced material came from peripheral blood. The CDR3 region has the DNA TGTGCCAGCAGCTTAAAAGTAGCGGGAGTCGAGCAGTACTTC. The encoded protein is CASSLKVAGVEQYF.